The 14 T cell receptor beta chains below were found in one sample sequenced in a study of OX40 agonist ivuxolimab in advanced cancers. Measured with immunoSEQ multiplex PCR; TCRdb has only the in-frame clones, and not every one. The table has 77,000 or so clones, 90% to 95% seen once. The input for sequencing was CD4+ or CD8+ T cells sorted from blood, taken in a trial of the OX40 agonist ivuxolimab. These receptors originate from an adult with an advanced solid tumor such as melanoma, head and neck, liver or kidney cancer.

CDR3 DNA: TGCGCCAGCAGCTTGGGGGGATCTGGAAACACCATATATTTT. This codes for CASSLGGSGNTIYF. The chain is built from TRBV5-1 and TRBJ1-3, with D unresolved. Germline-derived CDR1 and CDR2 are SGHRS and YFSETQ. The CDR3 has 14 residues. V gave up 0 bases and J gave up 1 base, with 5 bases separating them.

CDR3 sequence reads: CASRKVLGTGDYDEQFF. The CDR3 nucleotides read TGTGCCAGCAGGAAGGTTTTGGGGACAGGGGATTACGATGAGCAGTTCTTC. This chain joins TRBV21-1 and TRBJ2-1; the DNA was not used to check the table's D call, TRBD1. TRBV21-1 is assigned pseudogene status. This CDR3 has 17 residues.

V is TRBV11-2 and J is TRBJ2-7; 14 nucleotides line up with TRBD2. Germline values: CDR1 SGHAT, CDR2 FQNNGV. V trimming: 5 bases; J trimming: 3 bases; junction bases outside the gene matches: 3. This CDR3 spans 15 amino acids. The CDR3 nucleotides are TGTGCCAGCAGCGCCGGGACTAGCGGGAGCTACGAGCAGTACTTC. This translates into CASSAGTSGSYEQYF.

This chain joins TRBV5-4 and TRBJ2-3; possible D gene TRBD1, 6 bases. The CDR3 is 15 amino acids. Germline CDR1 is SGHNT and CDR2 is YYREEE (reference sequence). V gave up 1 base and J gave up 2 bases, with 11 bases separating them. This chain's CDR3 is CASSLPRDNTDTQYF. In DNA form, the CDR3 reads TGTGCCAGCAGCTTGCCCCGGGACAACACAGATACGCAGTATTTT.

This clone was picked up one time. The V gene is TRBV5-5, the J gene TRBJ1-5, with 7 bases that match TRBD1. Germline trimming cut 0 bases from V and 4 bases from J; bases unmatched to any gene: 1. The CDR3 runs 14 residues. Per germline, CDR1 SGHKS and CDR2 YYEKEE (reference sequence). The CDR3 coding sequence is TGTGCCAGCAGCTTGGACAGGGGTAATCAGCCCCAGCATTTT. The encoded protein is CASSLDRGNQPQHF.

The genes are TRBV5-4 and TRBJ2-2; tentative D call: TRBD2 (6 bases). The CDR3 has 15 amino acids. Germline V gene sequence: CDR1 SGHNT, CDR2 YYREEE (reference sequence). Deletions cut 2 bases from V and 10 bases from J, with 18 bases between. The CDR3 sequence: CASSFPSDRAAELFF. As DNA, the CDR3 is TGTGCCAGCAGCTTCCCTAGCGACAGAGCAGCGGAGCTGTTTTTT.

The genes are TRBV6-5 and TRBJ1-4; 7 positions agree with TRBD1. CDR1 is MNHEY and CDR2 is SVGAGI in the germline V gene. The CDR3 covers 13 residues. Trimming removed 6 bases from V and 4 bases from J; junction bases left unmatched: 2. The CDR3 DNA reads as TGTGCCAGCAGAAGGGACAGTAATGAAAAACTGTTTTTT. Its translation: CASRRDSNEKLFF.

The genes are TRBV29-1 and TRBJ2-3; D gene ambiguous. The V gene lost 4 bases and the J gene lost 4 bases, with 6 bases spanning the gap. CDR3 length equals 11 residues. Germline V lookup: CDR1 SQVTM, CDR2 ANQGSEA. The CDR3 region is CSVGPPDTQYF. DNA of the CDR3: TGCAGCGTTGGACCCCCAGATACGCAGTATTTT.

This sequence joins TRBV7-9 and TRBJ2-2; TRBD1 might be the D (6 bases). Germline V gives CDR1 SEHNR, CDR2 FQNEAQ (reference sequence). Trimming left V 5 bases short and J 0 bases short, with 7 bases between. This CDR3 comprises 14 residues. CDR3 nucleotide sequence: TGTGCCAGCAGCGACAGGACGAACACCGGGGAGCTGTTTTTT. Its translation is CASSDRTNTGELFF.

This sequence joins TRBV9 and TRBJ1-6, with 10 bases that match TRBD1. The CDR3 is made up of 17 amino acids. Trimming removed 4 bases from V and 7 bases from J; junction bases left unmatched: 11. The germline V gene encodes CDR1 SGDLS and CDR2 YYNGEE. CDR3 DNA sequence: TGTGCCAGCAGCCCCAGGGACAGGGGAGGTTCGAATTCACCCCTCCACTTT. Translating it yields CASSPRDRGGSNSPLHF.

V is TRBV18 and J is TRBJ2-7; 10 bases agree with TRBD1. CDR3 length: 14 amino acids. The trim removed 3 bases at V and 5 bases at J, leaving 4 bases unmatched. Germline CDR1 and CDR2: KGHSH and LQKENI. Here the CDR3 DNA reads TGTGCCAGCTCACCGGGACAGGGGATTAACGAGCAGTACTTC. This codes for CASSPGQGINEQYF.

With respect to this clone: At one end the junction does not follow the germline gene, possibly because of a read error. This chain connects TRBV28 to TRBJ2-7; the D is unclear. The CDR3 runs to 11 residues. Germline-derived CDR1 and CDR2 are MDHEN and SYDVKM. In nucleotides, the CDR3 is TGTGCCAGCAGTTTAGAAGCGAGACCCCACTTC. Its protein is CASSLEARPHF.

The chain carries TRBV2 and TRBJ1-2, with TRBD1 matching over 8 bases. Trimming at V came to 6 bases and at J to 7 bases, leaving 13 bases not matched to a gene. The CDR3 runs to 15 residues. From germline, CDR1 is SNHLY and CDR2 FYNNEI. The CDR3 loop is CASSVRGQDLSGYTF. The DNA of the CDR3 is TGTGCCAGCAGCGTTCGGGGACAGGATTTGTCTGGCTACACCTTC.

This chain joins TRBV9 and TRBJ1-1, with a possible D match to TRBD1 (5 bases). Germline CDR1 reads SGDLS; CDR2 reads YYNGEE. V lost 4 bases and J 0 bases, leaving 19 bases between the germline ends. This CDR3 region has 17 residues. The CDR3 region has the DNA TGTGCCAGCAGCAAAGGAGGGAGCGGGGGAATGAACACTGAAGCTTTCTTT. Encoded protein: CASSKGGSGGMNTEAFF.